This TCR beta chain is from a study of blood T cell repertoires in COVID-19. Study-level information: The origin of the acute and convalescent COVID-19 samples was the United States, Italy and Spain. The cDNA or gDNA used as material had been derived from T cells, B-cell-depleted T cells, or PBMCs.

This CDR3 comprises 12 residues. V lost 2 bases, J lost 4 bases, and 5 bases lay in between. The V gene's germline CDR1 is SNHLY and CDR2 FYNNEI. This table comes from immunoSEQ multiplex PCR, and its TCRdb copy is limited to in-frame clones, with some not included. The sample carries about 130,000 clones, approximately 83% recorded once. This clonotype was sampled from an elderly woman with acute or convalescent COVID-19. The chain has TRBV2 and TRBJ2-5; a weak D match, TRBD1 (5 bases). Sequencing used peripheral blood. The CDR3 region is CASSERGETQYF. The CDR3 DNA reads as TGTGCCAGCAGTGAAAGGGGAGAGACCCAGTACTTC.